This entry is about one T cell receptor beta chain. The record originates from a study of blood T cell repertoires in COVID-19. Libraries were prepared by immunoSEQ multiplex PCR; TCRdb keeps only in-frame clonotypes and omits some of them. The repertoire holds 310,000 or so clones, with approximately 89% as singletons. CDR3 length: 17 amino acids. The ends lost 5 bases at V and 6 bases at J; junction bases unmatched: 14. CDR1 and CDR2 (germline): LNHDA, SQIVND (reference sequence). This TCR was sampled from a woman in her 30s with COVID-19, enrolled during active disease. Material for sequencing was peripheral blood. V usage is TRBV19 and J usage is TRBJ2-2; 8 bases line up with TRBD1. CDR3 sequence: CASSLSPGGAAAGELFF. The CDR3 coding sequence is TGTGCCAGTAGTCTATCACCAGGGGGCGCCGCGGCCGGGGAGCTGTTTTTT. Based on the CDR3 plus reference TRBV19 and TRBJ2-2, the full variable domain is DGGITQSPKYLFRKEGQNVTLSCEQNLNHDAMYWYRQDPGQGLRLIYYSQIVNDFQKGDIAEGYSVSREKKESFPLTVTSAQKNPTAFYLCASSLSPGGAAAGELFFGEGSRLTVL.